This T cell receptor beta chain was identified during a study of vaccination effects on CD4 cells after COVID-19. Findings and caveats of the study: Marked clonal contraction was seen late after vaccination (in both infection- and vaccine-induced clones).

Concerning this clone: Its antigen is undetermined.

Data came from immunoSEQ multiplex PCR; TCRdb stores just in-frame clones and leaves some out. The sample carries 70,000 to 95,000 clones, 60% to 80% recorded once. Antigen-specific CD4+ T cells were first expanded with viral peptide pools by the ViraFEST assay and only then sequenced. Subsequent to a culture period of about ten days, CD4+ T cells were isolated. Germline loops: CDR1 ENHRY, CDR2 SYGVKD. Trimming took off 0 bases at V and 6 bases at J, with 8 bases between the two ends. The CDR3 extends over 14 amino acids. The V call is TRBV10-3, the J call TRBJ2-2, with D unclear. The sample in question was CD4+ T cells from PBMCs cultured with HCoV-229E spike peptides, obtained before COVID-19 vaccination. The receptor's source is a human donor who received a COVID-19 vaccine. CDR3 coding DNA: TGTGCCATCAGTGAGTCGATGGGATCCGGGGAGCTGTTTTTT. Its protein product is CAISESMGSGELFF.